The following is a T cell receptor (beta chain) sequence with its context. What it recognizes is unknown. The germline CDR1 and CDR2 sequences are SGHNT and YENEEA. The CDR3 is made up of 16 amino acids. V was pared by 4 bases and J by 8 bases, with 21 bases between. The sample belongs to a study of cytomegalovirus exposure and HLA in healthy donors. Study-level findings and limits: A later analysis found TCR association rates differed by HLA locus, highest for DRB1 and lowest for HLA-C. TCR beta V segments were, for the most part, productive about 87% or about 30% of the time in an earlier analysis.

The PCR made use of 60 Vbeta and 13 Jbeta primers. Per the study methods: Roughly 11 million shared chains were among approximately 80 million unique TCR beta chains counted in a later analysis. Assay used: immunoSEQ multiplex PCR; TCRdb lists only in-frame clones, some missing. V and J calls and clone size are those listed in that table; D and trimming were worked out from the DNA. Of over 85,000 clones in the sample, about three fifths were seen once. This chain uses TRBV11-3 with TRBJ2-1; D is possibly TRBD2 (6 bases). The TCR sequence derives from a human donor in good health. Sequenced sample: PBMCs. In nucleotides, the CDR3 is TGTGCCAGCAGCTCGGTGGCGGGGAGCATCCGGTATGAGCAGTTCTTC. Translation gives CASSSVAGSIRYEQFF.